Below, one T cell receptor beta chain is given with its context. This clonotype was counted at least ten times. The antigen this receptor binds is unknown. There are no base qualities to consult, and no much larger clone falls within one base. The data stem from a study of identical twins (dated by TCRdb to the mid-2010s). Study-wide context: TCR alpha and beta repertoires from monozygotic twins, unrelated adults of various ages and cord blood were deep-sequenced to test whether fetal clonotypes persist. Replicate twin experiments were performed at different times using different library preparation protocols to rule out contamination.

Receptor libraries were prepared by 5' RACE. The sequencer listed for this sample is Illumina HiSeq 2000. A universal primer binding site was introduced by template switching, and a unique molecular identifier was present in the final cDNA, enabling accurate counting of TCR cDNA molecules. Specific primers in the conserved constant-segment region were used to synthesize first-strand cDNA for TCR alpha and beta chains. To control for contamination, each cDNA library was double barcoded with a SMART-Mk sample barcode plus Illumina barcodes. Two successive PCR steps introduced TruSeq adapter sequences along with Illumina sample barcodes. Sequencing of the TCR alpha and beta cDNA libraries was done on the Illumina HiSeq platform using custom primers. As for the original processing: Unique molecular identifiers were extracted from raw reads with MiGEC, and CDR3 positions were determined with MiXCR. Recombination models were inferred per individual with the repgenHMM and IGoR tools using an EM algorithm. The analysis of shared clonotypes was done with the tcR package in R, with sharing normalized by the product of cloneset sizes. To study raw recombination without the effects of thymic and clonal selection, out-of-frame nonproductive sequences were analyzed. TCRdb's own reprocessing of the public reads used fastp at Q25 and MiXCR and kept productive beta chains. All rows with the same CDR3 protein become a single entry with the most common DNA and genes. The V and J calls, along with clone size, are taken from TCRdb and not from the paper's own processing. The sample table holds under 400,000 distinct CDR3 sequences, of which roughly 9% were seen once. The ten most abundant clones make up more than 8% of the sample.

Points the paper makes about the study in general: Abundant cord blood beta clonotypes carried fewer insertions; young adult naive repertoires showed a weaker similar trend, while memory repertoires showed none. Compared with coincidental sharing between unrelated individuals, an excess of low generation-probability sequences was observed among out-of-frame TCR alpha sequences shared between twins. Because the same donors could not be followed over many years, conclusions were based on cross-sectional statistical analysis. Invariant T cells such as MAIT and iNKT could partly confound zero-insertion analyses, though diverse VJ usage argued against this for most clonotypes. In monozygotic twins, recombination models systematically underestimated out-of-frame TCR alpha sharing, but the models matched the sharing seen between unrelated individuals. Excess twin sharing in beta out-of-frame sequences was weaker because fewer shared sequences lowered the signal-to-noise ratio.

The junction shows trimming of 8 bases on V and 8 bases on J, plus 12 bases between the germline ends. The CDR3 covers 11 residues, taking in both the cysteine and the phenylalanine. The CDR3 DNA has 33 bases and is translated from base 1. Only healthy Caucasian donors were included. Three unrelated non-twin adults were additionally sequenced: a male aged 18 to 29, a male aged 50 to 59 and a female aged 50 to 59. Miltenyi CD45RO+ enrichment and human naive T-cell isolation kits were used to isolate memory (CD45RO+) and naive T cells from PBMC. Sequences were obtained from naive T cells sorted from blood. The cell subset or site label, read with the paper, signifies: cells isolated with a human naive T-cell isolation kit. This chain is built from TRBV12-3 or TRBV12-4 and TRBJ1-1; the D gene assignment is ambiguous. The TCR sequence derives from a woman aged 45-65 years in good health. The DNA reads as follows: TGTGCCAGCGGCCGTCTGGAAGAAGCTTTCTTT. This is translated as CASGRLEEAFF.